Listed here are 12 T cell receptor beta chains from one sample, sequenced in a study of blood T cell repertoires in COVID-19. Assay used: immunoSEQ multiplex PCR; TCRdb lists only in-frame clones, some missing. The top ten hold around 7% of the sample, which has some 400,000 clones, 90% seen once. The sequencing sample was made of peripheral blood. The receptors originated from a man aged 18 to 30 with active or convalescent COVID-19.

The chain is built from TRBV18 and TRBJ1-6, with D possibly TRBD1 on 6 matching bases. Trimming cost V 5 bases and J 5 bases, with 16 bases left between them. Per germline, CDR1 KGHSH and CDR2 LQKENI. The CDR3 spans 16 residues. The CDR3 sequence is CASSKGGAGNNSPLHF. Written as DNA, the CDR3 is TGTGCCAGCTCAAAAGGGGGGGCCGGTAATAATTCACCCCTCCACTTT.

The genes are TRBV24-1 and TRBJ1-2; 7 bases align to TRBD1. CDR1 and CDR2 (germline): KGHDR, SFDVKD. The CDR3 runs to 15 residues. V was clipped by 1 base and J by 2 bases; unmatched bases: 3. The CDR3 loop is CATSDFEGANYGYTF. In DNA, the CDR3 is TGTGCCACCAGTGATTTCGAGGGGGCCAACTATGGCTACACCTTC.

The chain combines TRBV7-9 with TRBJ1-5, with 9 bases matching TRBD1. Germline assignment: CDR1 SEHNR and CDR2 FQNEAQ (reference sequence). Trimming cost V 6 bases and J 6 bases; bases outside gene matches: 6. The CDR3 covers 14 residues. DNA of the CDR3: TGTGCCAGCAGTCAACAGGGGGCGGCTCAGCCCCAGCATTTT. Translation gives CASSQQGAAQPQHF.

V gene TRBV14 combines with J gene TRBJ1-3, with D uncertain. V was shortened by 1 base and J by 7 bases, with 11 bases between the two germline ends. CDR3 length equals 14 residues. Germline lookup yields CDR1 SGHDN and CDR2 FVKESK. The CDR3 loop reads CASSQALPTNTIYF. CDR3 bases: TGTGCCAGCAGCCAAGCCTTACCTACGAACACCATATATTTT.

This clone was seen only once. CDR3 sequence: CASSPYRPWEGGLFF. In DNA, the CDR3 is TGTGCCAGCTCACCATATCGCCCCTGGGAGGGGGGACTGTTTTTT. The rearrangement joins TRBV18 to TRBJ1-4, with TRBD1 as a possible D gene (6 bases). CDR1 KGHSH and CDR2 LQKENI come from the germline V gene. The CDR3 runs to 15 residues. The germline V and J ends were trimmed by 2 bases and 13 bases, with 20 bases remaining between them.

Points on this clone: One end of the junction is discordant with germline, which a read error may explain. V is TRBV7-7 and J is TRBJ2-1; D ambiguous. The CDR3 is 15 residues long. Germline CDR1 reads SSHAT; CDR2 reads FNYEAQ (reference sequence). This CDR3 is CASSLGPVAYNEQFF. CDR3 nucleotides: TGTGCTAGCAGCTTAGGTCCAGTCGCCTACAATGAGCAGTTCTTC.

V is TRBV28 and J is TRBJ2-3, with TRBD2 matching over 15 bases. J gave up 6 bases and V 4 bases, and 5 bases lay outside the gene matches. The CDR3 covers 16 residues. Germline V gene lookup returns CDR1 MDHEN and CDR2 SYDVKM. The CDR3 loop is CASSSGLAGGLDTQYF. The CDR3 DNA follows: TGTGCCAGCAGTTCCGGACTAGCGGGGGGGCTGGATACGCAGTATTTT.

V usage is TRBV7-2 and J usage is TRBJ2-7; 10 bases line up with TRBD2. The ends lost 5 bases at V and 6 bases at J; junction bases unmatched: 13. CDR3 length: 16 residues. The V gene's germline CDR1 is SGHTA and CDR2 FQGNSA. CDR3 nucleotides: TGTGCCAGCAGCCCGGCTCCTAGCGGGAGAGGCACCGAGCAGTACTTC. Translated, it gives CASSPAPSGRGTEQYF.

CDR3 DNA: TGTGCCAGCAGTTTAAACCAGGAAGGAAATGAGCAGTTCTTC. The encoded protein is CASSLNQEGNEQFF. The rearrangement links TRBV27 to TRBJ2-1; the D is unclear. Trimming stripped 2 bases from V and 7 bases from J, with 12 bases between. This CDR3 contains 14 residues. Per germline, CDR1 MNHEY and CDR2 SMNVEV (reference sequence).

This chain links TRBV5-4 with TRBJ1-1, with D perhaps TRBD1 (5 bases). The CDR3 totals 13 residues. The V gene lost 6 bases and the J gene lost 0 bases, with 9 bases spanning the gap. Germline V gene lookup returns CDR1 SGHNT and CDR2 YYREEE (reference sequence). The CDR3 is CASKAQVNTEAFF. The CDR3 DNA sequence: TGTGCCAGCAAGGCACAGGTGAACACTGAAGCTTTCTTT.

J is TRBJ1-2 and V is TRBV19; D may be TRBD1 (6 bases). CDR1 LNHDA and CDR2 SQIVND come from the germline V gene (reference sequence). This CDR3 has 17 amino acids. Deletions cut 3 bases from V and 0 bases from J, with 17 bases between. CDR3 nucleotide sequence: TGTGCCAGTAGTATGAGACAGGATTACTTCACTAACTATGGCTACACCTTC. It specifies CASSMRQDYFTNYGYTF.

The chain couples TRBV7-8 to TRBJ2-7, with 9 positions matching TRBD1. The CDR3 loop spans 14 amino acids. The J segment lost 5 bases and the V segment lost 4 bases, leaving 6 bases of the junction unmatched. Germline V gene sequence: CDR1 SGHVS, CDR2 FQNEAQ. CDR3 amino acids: CASSYSGTGNEQYF. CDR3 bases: TGTGCCAGCAGCTACTCCGGGACAGGGAACGAGCAGTACTTC.